One and the same sample provided the 11 T cell receptor beta chains below, sequenced in a study of spatial heterogeneity in lung cancer. Regarding time point: sample taken at primary tumor resection. Unsorted tumor, nontumor lung tissue or cryopreserved PBMC supplied the whole RNA. TCRdb recomputed calls from the 5' RACE reads with MiXCR, one row per CDR3 protein. This sample has some 13,000 distinct CDR3 sequences, with around 4.2% found just once. This specimen consisted of PBMCs, obtained at surgery. The origin of the receptors is a male donor with early-stage non-small cell lung cancer.

This clonotype was picked up many times. The size of this beta chain means little, since it is a stray read in a library made for alpha chains. This chain joins TRBV12-3 or TRBV12-4 and TRBJ1-1, with TRBD1 matching over 9 bases. The V segment lost 5 bases and the J segment 11 bases; nucleotides outside the gene matches: 15. The CDR3 spans 15 residues. The CDR3 is CASSVNYNPGTGAFF. As DNA, the CDR3 is TGTGCCAGCAGTGTCAATTACAACCCCGGGACAGGGGCTTTCTTT.

This clonotype was picked up many times. This beta chain is off target for a library built for alpha chains, so its abundance means little. The rearrangement joins TRBV5-1 to TRBJ2-7; D remains unclear. This CDR3 is 13 amino acids long. Germline assignment: CDR1 SGHRS and CDR2 YFSETQ. The V end lost 0 bases, the J end lost 0 bases, and 4 bases lay between the germline ends. The CDR3 here is CASSLEVSYEQYF. The CDR3 DNA is TGCGCCAGCAGCTTGGAAGTCTCCTACGAGCAGTACTTC.

By share, this clonotype counts as medium-sized. With the library built for alpha chains, this beta chain is off target and its frequency is not meaningful. The chain uses TRBV28 and TRBJ2-1, with 9 bases identical to TRBD2. The germline V gene has CDR1 MDHEN and CDR2 SYDVKM. The junction had 5 bases not matched to a gene; V was cut back by 2 bases and J by 6 bases. CDR3 length: 15 residues. CDR3 protein: CASSLTREGRNEQFF. As DNA, the CDR3 is TGTGCCAGCAGTTTAACGCGGGAGGGCCGCAATGAGCAGTTCTTC.

This clonotype was observed a handful of times. This beta chain is off target for a library built for alpha chains, so its abundance means little. This chain connects TRBV3-1 to TRBJ1-6; D not resolved. Trimming left V 4 bases short and J 0 bases short, with 13 bases between. This CDR3 has 17 amino acids. In germline, CDR1 is LGHDT, CDR2 YNNKEL (reference sequence). CDR3 amino acids: CASSLRTASSYNSPLHF. CDR3 sequence (DNA): TGTGCCAGCAGCCTAAGGACCGCGAGCTCCTATAATTCACCCCTCCACTTT.

Worth noting for this clonotype: This beta chain appears as a stray read in a library generated for alpha chains; its size is not informative. The J gene is TRBJ2-3, the V gene TRBV7-9; TRBD2 aligns across 10 bases. V dropped 4 bases and J dropped 2; count of bases not matched to a gene: 6. This CDR3 spans 16 amino acids. Germline values: CDR1 SEHNR, CDR2 FQNEAQ (reference sequence). As DNA, the CDR3 is TGTGCCAGCAGCTCCCGACTAGCGGGCTACACAGATACGCAGTATTTT. Translated, it gives CASSSRLAGYTDTQYF.

This clonotype was counted many times. Since the library was made to target alpha chains, this beta chain is a stray read and its abundance is not meaningful. The V gene is TRBV20-1, the J gene TRBJ2-7; 8 nucleotides match TRBD2. The CDR3 is 18 amino acids. The germline CDR1 and CDR2 sequences are DFQATT and SNEGSKA (reference sequence). V lost 1 base, J lost 0 bases, and 14 bases stayed unmatched. The CDR3 loop reads CSARAAGSTSGPSYEQYF. In DNA form, the CDR3 reads TGCAGTGCTAGAGCTGCAGGGAGTACTAGCGGACCCTCCTACGAGCAGTACTTC.

Remarks on this clonotype: The library was designed around alpha chains, so this beta chain is a stray read whose abundance carries little weight. The J gene is TRBJ2-1, the V gene TRBV13, with TRBD2 as a possible D gene (5 bases). The CDR3 is 15 amino acids. V was shortened by 5 bases and J by 6 bases, with 17 bases between the two germline ends. The V gene's germline CDR1 is PRHDT and CDR2 FYEKMQ (reference sequence). The CDR3 region is CASSPSGSWGNEQFF. In DNA form, the CDR3 reads TGTGCCAGCAGCCCGAGCGGCTCCTGGGGCAATGAGCAGTTCTTC.

A word on this clonotype: The library was built for alpha chains, so this beta chain is an off-target read and its size means little. In nucleotides, the CDR3 is TGCAGTGCTCCGAACCGAATTAGCGGGAGTTCCTACAATGAGCAGTTCTTC. This codes for CSAPNRISGSSYNEQFF. The V call is TRBV20-1, the J call TRBJ2-1, with 9 bases matching TRBD2. V lost 5 bases, J lost 1 base, and 12 bases stayed unmatched. This CDR3 is 17 amino acids long. CDR1 DFQATT and CDR2 SNEGSKA come from the germline V gene (reference sequence).

This clonotype was picked up many times. This beta chain appears as a stray read in a library generated for alpha chains; its size is not informative. The V call is TRBV30, the J call TRBJ2-2; 9 nucleotides agree with TRBD2. CDR1 and CDR2 (germline): GTSNPN, SVGIG (reference sequence). This CDR3 has 15 amino acids. V lost 1 base and J lost 4; bases outside the gene matches: 4. CDR3 coding DNA: TGTGCCTGGAGTGGGCGCGGGAGGGGCACCGGGGAGCTGTTTTTT. It translates to CAWSGRGRGTGELFF.

This clonotype was found many times. The library was built for alpha chains, so this beta chain is an off-target read and its size means little. The rearrangement links TRBV2 to TRBJ2-5; 10 nucleotides line up with TRBD2. The CDR3 contains 15 residues. CDR1 and CDR2 from the germline V gene are SNHLY and FYNNEI. J gave up 5 bases and V 5 bases, and 8 bases lay outside the gene matches. The CDR3 sequence is CASSLAGVPLETQYF. The CDR3 DNA reads as TGTGCCAGCAGTCTAGCGGGAGTGCCTCTGGAGACCCAGTACTTC. The full variable domain, in which reference TRBV2 and TRBJ2-5 provide the parts outside the CDR3, is EPEVTQTPSHQVTQMGQEVILRCVPISNHLYFYWYRQILGQKVEFLVSFYNNEISEKSEIFDDQFSVERPDGSNFTLKIRSTKLEDSAMYFCASSLAGVPLETQYFGPGTRLLVL.

This clonotype was seen many times. The library was prepared for alpha chains; this beta chain is a stray read, so its frequency means little. V usage is TRBV15 and J usage is TRBJ1-1; D gene ambiguous. Germline V CDR1 and CDR2: LNHNV, YYDKDF (reference sequence). The CDR3 spans 13 residues. The V end lost 2 bases, the J end lost 3 bases, and 7 bases lay between the germline ends. The CDR3 loop is CATSRLEYTEAFF. The DNA for the CDR3 is TGTGCCACCAGCAGACTGGAATACACTGAAGCTTTCTTT.